The 27 T cell receptor beta chains below were found in one sample sequenced in a study of blood T cell repertoires in COVID-19. The repertoire was sequenced with immunoSEQ multiplex PCR; TCRdb's copy has only in-frame clones and lacks some. The sample shows fewer than 200,000 clones, roughly nine tenths of them seen only once. Sequencing was done on a sample of peripheral blood. The receptors here all came from a man in his sixties with active or convalescent COVID-19.

This chain links TRBV5-1 with TRBJ2-1; 8 bases fit TRBD1. The CDR3 runs to 16 residues. CDR1 SGHRS and CDR2 YFSETQ come from the germline V gene. Trimming at V came to 4 bases and at J to 6 bases, leaving 12 bases not matched to a gene. The CDR3 loop is CASSLNYRGVGNEQFF. CDR3 bases: TGCGCCAGCAGCCTGAACTACAGGGGGGTAGGCAATGAGCAGTTCTTC.

This chain links TRBV18 with TRBJ1-4; 7 positions match TRBD1. With 2 bases clipped from V and 8 bases from J, the junction kept 8 bases outside the gene matches. Germline loops: CDR1 KGHSH, CDR2 LQKENI. This CDR3 is 15 amino acids long. The CDR3 bases are TGTGCCAGCTCACCATCTCGGGACAGTCCAGAAAAACTGTTTTTT. It encodes CASSPSRDSPEKLFF.

The chain couples TRBV6-5 to TRBJ1-1; possible D gene TRBD1, 6 bases. Trimming shortened V by 6 bases and J by 5 bases, and 10 bases separated the two germline ends. In germline, CDR1 is MNHEY, CDR2 SVGAGI. The CDR3 is 12 residues long. CDR3 protein: CASRQGWTEAFF. The CDR3 DNA is TGTGCCAGCAGACAGGGATGGACTGAAGCTTTCTTT.

The chain recombines TRBV27 with TRBJ1-1; D perhaps matches TRBD1 (6 bases). In germline, CDR1 is MNHEY, CDR2 SMNVEV (reference sequence). The CDR3 totals 14 residues. V shed 5 bases and J shed 6 bases, with 16 bases lying between them. The CDR3 protein is CASSLNMRGPEAFF. CDR3 DNA sequence: TGTGCCAGCAGTCTCAATATGCGGGGGCCTGAAGCTTTCTTT.

V gene TRBV5-1 combines with J gene TRBJ1-1, with D unresolved. Germline V CDR1 and CDR2: SGHRS, YFSETQ. The CDR3 consists of 13 residues. V was cut by 5 bases and J by 1 base, with 9 bases left in between. As DNA, the CDR3 is TGCGCCAGCAGGGCCATCTCGAACACTGAAGCTTTCTTT. Translation gives CASRAISNTEAFF.

This rearrangement joins TRBV7-3 to TRBJ2-1; TRBD1 matches at 7 bases. This CDR3 has 14 amino acids. CDR1 is SGHTA, CDR2 FQGTGA, per germline. J was trimmed by 8 bases and V by 5 bases; bases with no gene match: 9. CDR3 in amino acids: CASSLTRDSHEQFF. The DNA of the CDR3 is TGTGCCAGCAGCCTTACTCGGGACAGCCATGAGCAGTTCTTC.

The chain joins TRBV5-6 to TRBJ1-1; 7 nucleotides agree with TRBD1. CDR1 SGHDT and CDR2 YYEEEE come from the germline V gene. This CDR3 has 15 amino acids. The V gene end was trimmed by 0 bases and the J gene end by 2 bases; junction bases not matched to a gene: 4. The DNA for the CDR3 is TGTGCCAGCAGCTTGGCTGGAGGGGGCAACACTGAAGCTTTCTTT. Its translation is CASSLAGGGNTEAFF.

This clone was recorded only once. This chain uses TRBV4-2 with TRBJ2-1, with D tentatively TRBD2 (5 bases). The CDR3 has 15 residues. Germline-derived CDR1 and CDR2 are LGHNA and YNFKEQ. Trimming took off 0 bases at V and 4 bases at J, with 10 bases between the two ends. Written as DNA, the CDR3 is TGTGCCAGCAGCCAAGATAGTGGGGAGTACAATGAGCAGTTCTTC. It codes for CASSQDSGEYNEQFF.

The V and J genes are TRBV10-3 and TRBJ1-6; D is ambiguous. This CDR3 has 13 amino acids. The V gene's germline CDR1 is ENHRY and CDR2 SYGVKD. V shed 2 bases and J shed 10 bases, with 9 bases lying between them. The CDR3 is CAISEVVGSPLHF. In DNA, the CDR3 is TGTGCCATCAGTGAGGTGGTCGGGTCACCCCTCCACTTT.

The chain couples TRBV4-1 to TRBJ1-2, with TRBD1 matching over 11 bases. The CDR3 extends over 15 amino acids. Germline V gene data show CDR1 as MGHRA and CDR2 as YSYEKL. Germline trimming cut 3 bases from V and 7 bases from J; bases unmatched to any gene: 7. The CDR3 DNA reads TGCGCCAGCAGCCACGCCGGACAGGGGGCGAGTGGCTACACCTTC. Translation gives CASSHAGQGASGYTF.

The V and J genes are TRBV24-1 and TRBJ2-3; 7 bases fit TRBD1. With 5 bases clipped from V and 6 bases from J, the junction kept 7 bases outside the gene matches. In germline, CDR1 is KGHDR, CDR2 SFDVKD. The CDR3 covers 14 residues. The CDR3, as DNA: TGTGCCACCAGTGTTCAGGGGGAAAGGGATACGCAGTATTTT. Translating gives CATSVQGERDTQYF.

CDR3 region: CASSLLAGGLTGELFF. CDR3 in DNA: TGTGCCAGCAGCTTACTAGCGGGGGGGCTCACCGGGGAGCTGTTTTTT. This chain uses TRBV5-5 with TRBJ2-2; 13 bases are a match to TRBD2. J gave up 4 bases and V 2 bases, and 2 bases lay outside the gene matches. Germline V gene data show CDR1 as SGHKS and CDR2 as YYEKEE (reference sequence). The CDR3 covers 16 residues.

CDR3 sequence: CASSIQVDRYGYTF. CDR3 coding DNA: TGCGCCAGCAGTATACAGGTGGATCGTTATGGCTACACCTTC. The V gene is TRBV5-1, the J gene TRBJ1-2, with a possible D match to TRBD1 (5 bases). The V end was cut by 5 bases, the J end by 5 bases, with 16 bases between. CDR1 and CDR2 (germline): SGHRS, YFSETQ. The CDR3 length is 14 residues.

The rearrangement uses TRBV5-1 and TRBJ1-6, with D possibly TRBD1 on 6 matching bases. CDR3 length equals 16 residues. Trimming removed 0 bases at V and 7 bases at J, with 14 bases between. Germline-derived CDR1 and CDR2 are SGHRS and YFSETQ. The CDR3 region is CASSLAGTGYNSPLHF. DNA of the CDR3: TGCGCCAGCAGCTTGGCCGGAACAGGGTACAATTCACCCCTCCACTTT.

This chain links TRBV15 with TRBJ2-2; the D gene is possibly TRBD1 (5 bases). In germline, CDR1 is LNHNV, CDR2 YYDKDF (reference sequence). The CDR3 totals 14 residues. Between the trimmed V and J ends, which lost 5 bases and 1 base, there was a span of 8 bases. The DNA for the CDR3 is TGTGCCACCAGCCTGACAGAGAACACCGGGGAGCTGTTTTTT. The encoded protein is CATSLTENTGELFF.

A remark on this clone: Different DNA sequences within this sample yield the same CDR3. The chain is built from TRBV5-1 and TRBJ1-1; D remains ambiguous. The V end lost 2 bases, the J end lost 1 base, and 9 bases lay between the germline ends. The length of the CDR3 is 14 residues. CDR1 SGHRS and CDR2 YFSETQ come from the germline V gene. CDR3 region: CASSFTGRNTEAFF. The CDR3 DNA is TGCGCCAGCAGCTTCACCGGGAGGAACACTGAAGCTTTCTTT.

The chain recombines TRBV27 with TRBJ1-6; D is unresolved. The V gene's germline CDR1 is MNHEY and CDR2 SMNVEV (reference sequence). Trimming took off 4 bases at V and 6 bases at J, with 7 bases between the two ends. The CDR3 extends over 13 amino acids. CDR3 sequence (DNA): TGTGCCAGCAGTTCCGGGGTTAATTCACCCCTCCACTTT. Amino acid sequence: CASSSGVNSPLHF.

The sample holds one count of this clone. This chain links TRBV3-1 (or the pseudogene TRBV3-2) with TRBJ2-7; TRBD2 matches at 8 bases. V lost 4 bases to trimming and J lost 7 bases; unmatched junction nucleotides: 9. Germline-derived CDR1 and CDR2 are LGHDT and YNNKEL (reference sequence). The CDR3 spans 14 residues. CDR3 nucleotide sequence: TGTGCCAGCAGCCCTCGACCGGGGGGGACGGAGCAGTACTTC. It encodes CASSPRPGGTEQYF.

The chain combines TRBV7-9 with TRBJ2-3; TRBD1 matches at 8 bases. The CDR3 loop spans 15 amino acids. V lost 3 bases and J lost 6; bases outside the gene matches: 8. The germline V gene has CDR1 SEHNR and CDR2 FQNEAQ (reference sequence). The CDR3 nucleotides read TGTGCCAGCAGCTTCCTGACAGGGGTTATCGATACGCAGTATTTT. Its protein product is CASSFLTGVIDTQYF.

Written as DNA, the CDR3 is TGTGCCAGCAGTTTCCCCGGGGAGACCCAGTACTTC. This gives the protein CASSFPGETQYF. The chain couples TRBV12-3 or TRBV12-4 to TRBJ2-5; no clear D. This CDR3 has 12 residues. The ends were cut back, 3 bases at V and 5 bases at J, with 7 bases in the middle.

This clone was seen once. This sequence joins TRBV11-2 and TRBJ2-1, with TRBD2 matching 7 bases. Germline V gene data show CDR1 as SGHAT and CDR2 as FQNNGV. V was clipped by 0 bases and J by 12 bases; unmatched bases: 11. The CDR3 is made up of 15 amino acids. The CDR3 coding sequence is TGTGCCAGCAGCTTAGACGGGGCTAGCGGAAGTAGGCAGTTCTTC. Protein product: CASSLDGASGSRQFF.

The chain joins TRBV6-5 to TRBJ1-2; 7 bases are shared with TRBD1. V trimming: 4 bases; J trimming: 3 bases; junction bases outside the gene matches: 8. The CDR3 is 15 amino acids. Germline V CDR1 and CDR2: MNHEY, SVGAGI. For the CDR3, the DNA is TGTGCCAGCAGTTCCATCGGGACAGCTTACTATGGCTACACCTTC. Translating gives CASSSIGTAYYGYTF.

The rearrangement joins TRBV3-1 (or the pseudogene TRBV3-2) to TRBJ1-3; no clear D gene. This CDR3 has 15 residues. With 0 bases removed from V and 0 bases from J, the gap between germline ends came to 6 bases. Germline CDR1 LGHDT, CDR2 YNNKEL (reference sequence). CDR3 DNA: TGTGCCAGCAGCCAAGATCGGAGCTCTGGAAACACCATATATTTT. Protein sequence: CASSQDRSSGNTIYF.

CDR3 residues: CASSWGLAGLSYEQYF. In DNA, the CDR3 is TGCGCCAGCAGCTGGGGACTAGCGGGGCTCTCCTACGAGCAGTACTTC. The chain recombines TRBV5-1 with TRBJ2-7, with 13 bases lining up with TRBD2. CDR3 size: 16 residues. The junction had 3 bases not matched to a gene; V was cut back by 3 bases and J by 0 bases. The germline gives CDR1 SGHRS, CDR2 YFSETQ. The whole variable domain, remainder taken from reference TRBV5-1 and TRBJ2-7, is KAGVTQTPRYLIKTRGQQVTLSCSPISGHRSVSWYQQTPGQGLQFLFEYFSETQRNKGNFPGRFSGRQFSNSRSEMNVSTLELGDSALYLCASSWGLAGLSYEQYFGPGTRLTVT.

J is TRBJ2-4 and V is TRBV4-1; maybe TRBD2 (5 bases). The CDR3 consists of 13 residues. Germline values: CDR1 MGHRA, CDR2 YSYEKL. V was clipped by 5 bases and J by 6 bases, with 11 bases between them. The CDR3 loop is CASSVHTRNIQYF. CDR3 coding DNA: TGCGCCAGCAGCGTACATACTAGAAACATTCAGTACTTC.

This clone was detected once. V gene TRBV18 combines with J gene TRBJ2-1; D is unresolved. This CDR3 contains 13 residues. From germline, CDR1 is KGHSH and CDR2 LQKENI. With 3 bases removed from V and 3 bases from J, the gap between germline ends came to 6 bases. The chain's CDR3 is CASSPASYNEQFF. CDR3 in DNA: TGTGCCAGCTCACCCGCCAGCTACAATGAGCAGTTCTTC.

As for this clone: Compared with germline, one end of the junction differs, possibly owing to a read error. The chain joins TRBV5-4 to TRBJ2-5, with D possibly matching TRBD2 (7 bases). Germline loops: CDR1 SGHNT, CDR2 YYREEE (reference sequence). CDR3 length: 13 residues. Here the CDR3 reads CASSWGGQGTQYF. CDR3 in DNA: TGTGCCAGCAGCTGGGGGGGGCAAGGGACCCAGTACTTC.